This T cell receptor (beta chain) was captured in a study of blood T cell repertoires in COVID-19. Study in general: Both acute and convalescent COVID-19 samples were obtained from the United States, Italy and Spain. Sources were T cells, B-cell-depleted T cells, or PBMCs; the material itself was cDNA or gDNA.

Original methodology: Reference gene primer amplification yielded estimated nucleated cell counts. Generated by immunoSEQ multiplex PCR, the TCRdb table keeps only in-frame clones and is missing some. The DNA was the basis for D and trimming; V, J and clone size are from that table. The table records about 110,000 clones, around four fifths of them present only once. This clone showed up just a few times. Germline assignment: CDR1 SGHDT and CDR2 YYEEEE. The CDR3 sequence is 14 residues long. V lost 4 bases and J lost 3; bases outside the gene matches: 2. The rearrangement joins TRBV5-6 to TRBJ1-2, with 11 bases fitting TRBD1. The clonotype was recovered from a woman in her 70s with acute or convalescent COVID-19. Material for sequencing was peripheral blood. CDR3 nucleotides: TGTGCCAGCAGCGCGGACAGGGGGCACTATGGCTACACCTTC. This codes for CASSADRGHYGYTF.